This record concerns one TCR beta chain sequence. Its specificity is unknown. This sample is part of a study of T cell repertoires in urothelial bladder cancer. Profiling relied on immunoSEQ multiplex PCR, and the TCRdb table lists in-frame clones only, not all of them. The table lists more than 10,000 clones, 60% to 75% of them singletons. Trimming cost V 3 bases and J 7 bases, with 12 bases left between them. The CDR3 length is 13 residues. Germline lookup yields CDR1 GTSNPN and CDR2 SVGIG (reference sequence). Whole-study findings and limits: Benign specimens held more T cells than urothelial carcinoma specimens. Up to about 17% of carcinoma infiltrating lymphocytes belonged to one T-cell clone.

The rearrangement links TRBV30 to TRBJ2-2; D ambiguous. Sequences were obtained from tumor-infiltrating cells from bladder cancer. This TCR was recovered from a human donor with urothelial carcinoma. In DNA, the CDR3 is TGTGCCTGGAGGGCCAACGTGGGCGGGGAGCTGTTTTTT. Its translation: CAWRANVGGELFF.